What follows are 7 T cell receptor beta chains derived from one specimen sequenced in a study of blood T cell repertoires in COVID-19. The assay was immunoSEQ multiplex PCR, and TCRdb's table has in-frame clones only and misses some. The sample consists of roughly 150,000 clones, around 85% of them appearing once. Sequenced input: peripheral blood. All receptors derive from a man older than 75 with COVID-19, enrolled during active disease.

The chain combines TRBV9 with TRBJ1-4, with D unresolved. Between the trimmed V and J ends, which lost 2 bases and 8 bases, there was a span of 19 bases. The CDR3 is 16 amino acids. Germline assignment: CDR1 SGDLS and CDR2 YYNGEE. The CDR3 coding sequence is TGTGCCAGCAGCGTTTTTTGCTCTCGAGAAGCCGAAAAACTGTTTTTT. Protein sequence: CASSVFCSREAEKLFF.

This clone turned up a few times. The V gene is TRBV4-2, the J gene TRBJ2-7; D is possibly TRBD2 (6 bases). This CDR3 is 14 amino acids long. Germline CDR1 reads LGHNA; CDR2 reads YNFKEQ. The ends were cut back, 4 bases at V and 6 bases at J, with 16 bases in the middle. CDR3 DNA sequence: TGTGCCAGCAGCCGGGGCGGAGGGGAGCGCGAGCAGTACTTC. Protein sequence: CASSRGGGEREQYF.

This clone occurred many times. The chain uses TRBV6-5 and TRBJ2-5; TRBD2 matches 14 bases. CDR1 is MNHEY, CDR2 SVGAGI, per germline. The CDR3 is 16 amino acids. V gave up 2 bases and J gave up 4 bases; unmatched junction bases: 3. The DNA for the CDR3 is TGTGCCAGCAGTTACAGTGGGACTAGCGGGGGAGAGACCCAGTACTTC. It translates to CASSYSGTSGGETQYF.

This clone was recorded only once. The chain links TRBV6-6 to TRBJ2-2; 8 nucleotides align to TRBD1. The CDR3 has 13 amino acids. CDR1 and CDR2 (germline): MNHNY, SVGAGI (reference sequence). The J segment lost 3 bases and the V segment lost 6 bases, leaving 0 bases of the junction unmatched. The DNA for the CDR3 is TGTGCCAGCAGGACAGGGGACACCGGGGAGCTGTTTTTT. This gives the protein CASRTGDTGELFF.

The rearrangement joins TRBV7-9 to TRBJ1-3; 7 positions match TRBD1. There are 14 residues in the CDR3. Germline V gene data show CDR1 as SEHNR and CDR2 as FQNEAQ (reference sequence). With V trimmed by 4 bases and J by 4 bases, 4 bases remained unmatched. In DNA, the CDR3 is TGTGCCAGCAGCTGGAACAGGGGAGGAAACACCATATATTTT. Its protein is CASSWNRGGNTIYF.

The chain links TRBV19 to TRBJ1-5, with 7 bases that match TRBD1. This CDR3 spans 17 amino acids. CDR1 and CDR2 (germline): LNHDA, SQIVND (reference sequence). The V gene end was trimmed by 1 base and the J gene end by 6 bases; junction bases not matched to a gene: 12. CDR3 coding DNA: TGTGCCAGTAGTATAGCTCTTCCCTACAGGGGAGGTCAGCCCCAGCATTTT. Its protein product is CASSIALPYRGGQPQHF. The variable domain in full, completed from reference TRBV19 and TRBJ1-5, reads DGGITQSPKYLFRKEGQNVTLSCEQNLNHDAMYWYRQDPGQGLRLIYYSQIVNDFQKGDIAEGYSVSREKKESFPLTVTSAQKNPTAFYLCASSIALPYRGGQPQHFGDGTRLSIL.

The chain uses TRBV12-3 or TRBV12-4 and TRBJ1-2; D call uncertain. The length of the CDR3 is 12 residues. V was pared by 10 bases and J by 4 bases, with 13 bases between. The CDR3 DNA is TGTGCCATCTCCGGGAGCGGCTATGGCTACACCTTC. Protein sequence: CAISGSGYGYTF.